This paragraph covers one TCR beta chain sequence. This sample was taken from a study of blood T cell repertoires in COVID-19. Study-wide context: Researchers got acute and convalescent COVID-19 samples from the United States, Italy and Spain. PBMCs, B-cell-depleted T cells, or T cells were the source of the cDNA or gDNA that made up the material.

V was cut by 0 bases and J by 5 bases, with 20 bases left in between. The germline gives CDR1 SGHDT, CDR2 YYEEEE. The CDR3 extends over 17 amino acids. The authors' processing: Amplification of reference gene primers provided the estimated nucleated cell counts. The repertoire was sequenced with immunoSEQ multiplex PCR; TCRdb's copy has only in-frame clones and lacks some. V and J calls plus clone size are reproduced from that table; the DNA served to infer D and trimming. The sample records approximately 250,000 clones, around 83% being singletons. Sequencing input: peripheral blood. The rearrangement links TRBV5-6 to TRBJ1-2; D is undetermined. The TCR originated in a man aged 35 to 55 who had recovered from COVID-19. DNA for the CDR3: TGTGCCAGCAGCTTGGGGGGTTCGGGAGCCAGCCCTTATGGCTACACCTTC. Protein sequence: CASSLGGSGASPYGYTF.